The rows below give T cell receptor beta chains drawn from one sample of a study of blood T cell repertoires in COVID-19. Clones were read by immunoSEQ multiplex PCR, and TCRdb kept only the in-frame ones, dropping some. The sample consists of 84,000 or so clones, roughly 78% of them appearing once. The sample was peripheral blood. These receptors were collected from a man aged 55 to 70 with COVID-19, enrolled during active disease. Both conserved end residues are part of each CDR3. A D gene is named only where the DNA matches it firmly. Clone size is not always given. Where it is, it says once, few, many or a class for expanded clones.

J gene | V gene | D gene | clone size | CDR3 DNA | CDR3 protein
TRBJ1-1 | TRBV9 | . | . | TGTGCCAGCAGCCCCCAGGACACTGAAGCTTTCTTT | CASSPQDTEAFF
TRBJ1-5 | TRBV2 | . | . | TGTGCCAGCAGACCAGATAGCAATCAGCCCCAGCATTTT | CASRPDSNQPQHF
TRBJ2-1 | TRBV7-3 | . | once | TGTGCCAGCAGCTTAAACCCAGATACCAATGAGCAGTTCTTC | CASSLNPDTNEQFF
TRBJ2-1 | TRBV7-2 | TRBD2 | . | TGTGCCAGCAGCCGCCGAACTAGCGGGGTGGGGTTGGATGAGCAGTTCTTC | CASSRRTSGVGLDEQFF
TRBJ1-2 | TRBV7-8 | TRBD1 | . | TGTGCCAGCAGCCCGACCCGGGACAGTAACTATGGCTACACCTTC | CASSPTRDSNYGYTF
TRBJ1-2 | TRBV6-5 | . | . | TGTGCCAGCAGGGCAGGTGGGGAGGGGGGCTACACCTTC | CASRAGGEGGYTF
TRBJ1-2 | TRBV16 | TRBD1 | . | TGTGCCAGCAGCCCCGGGACAGGGGGCCTTGATGATGGCTACACCTTC | CASSPGTGGLDDGYTF
TRBJ2-1 | TRBV6-6 | TRBD2 | . | TGTGCCAGCAGTCGCCCGGCTAGCGGGGGGGCCCGGAATGAGCAGTTCTTC | CASSRPASGGARNEQFF
TRBJ2-1 | TRBV11-1 | . | . | TGTGCCAGCAGCTTGGACAGCGGCTCGGAGCAGTTCTTC | CASSLDSGSEQFF
TRBJ1-1 | TRBV18 | TRBD1 | . | TGTGCCAGCTCACCCGGGACAGAGAACACTGAAGCTTTCTTT | CASSPGTENTEAFF
TRBJ1-2 | TRBV29-1 | TRBD1 | few | TGCAGCGCCCGACAGGGTTTTTCCCCGAACTATGGCTACACCTTC | CSARQGFSPNYGYTF
TRBJ1-1 | TRBV7-8 | TRBD1 | once | TGTGCCAGCTTCACGGACAGGGTAAACACTGAAGCTTTCTTT | CASFTDRVNTEAFF
TRBJ2-5 | TRBV11-3 | . | . | TGTGCCAGCAGCTTAGTATTGGGAGAGGAGACCCAGTACTTC | CASSLVLGEETQYF
TRBJ1-4 | TRBV5-1 | TRBD1 | . | TGCGCCAGCAGCTTCAGGACAGGTGAAAAACTGTTTTTT | CASSFRTGEKLFF
TRBJ2-7 | TRBV27 | TRBD1 | . | TGTGCCAGCAGTTTTGGGATCCGGGACAGGGGTTTCGAGCAGTACTTC | CASSFGIRDRGFEQYF
TRBJ1-1 | TRBV11-2 | . | . | TGTGCCAGCAGCACGGGGGGGAACACTGAAGCTTTCTTT | CASSTGGNTEAFF
TRBJ2-7 | TRBV10-3 | . | . | TGTGCCATCAGTGAGTATCGCACTCGGGAGCAGTACTTC | CAISEYRTREQYF
TRBJ1-3 | TRBV6-5 | . | . | TGTGCCAGCAGCCTAAGGGCAGGGCCCCTGGCCACCATATATTTT | CASSLRAGPLATIYF
TRBJ1-1 | TRBV7-3 | . | . | TGTGCCAGCAGCGCCCAGGGGACGAACACTGAAGCTTTCTTT | CASSAQGTNTEAFF
TRBJ2-1 | TRBV14 | . | . | TGTGCCAGCAGCCAAGGCGTCCGGACTGCCCGCTCCTACAATGAGCAGTTCTTC | CASSQGVRTARSYNEQFF
TRBJ1-1 | TRBV6-5 | . | once | TGTGCCAGCACCACAGCGGGGAGCAGGAACACTGAAGCTTTCTTT | CASTTAGSRNTEAFF
TRBJ2-1 | TRBV20-1 | TRBD2 | many | TGCAGTGCTAGTCGGAGAGCGGGGGGGTACAATGAGCAGTTCTTC | CSASRRAGGYNEQFF
TRBJ1-3 | TRBV2 | . | . | TGTGCCAGCAGTAGAGGGTTCCCGACTGGAAACACCATATATTTT | CASSRGFPTGNTIYF
TRBJ2-1 | TRBV27 | . | . | TGTGCCACTAAAATCGGCGGGACCAATGAGCAGTTCTTC | CATKIGGTNEQFF
TRBJ2-1 | TRBV6-5 | TRBD2 | . | TGTGCCAGCAGTTACTTACTAGCGGGGGGTAATGAGCAGTTCTTC | CASSYLLAGGNEQFF
TRBJ1-1 | TRBV5-1 | . | few | TGCGCCAGCAGCCCTATCCCTACTTTGGCTGAAGCTTTCTTT | CASSPIPTLAEAFF
TRBJ1-1 | TRBV18 | TRBD1 | . | TGTGCCAGCTCACCGATGATGACAGGGACAAACACTGAAGCTTTCTTT | CASSPMMTGTNTEAFF